This T cell receptor beta chain was retrieved from a study of blood T cells in healthy people across ages. Study conclusions and caveats: There were more naive CD4+ cells and higher diversity in long-lived donors than in aged donors.

For every donor, a draw yielded approximately 9.9 milliliters of peripheral blood. At least 6 micrograms of total RNA were extracted per sample. CDR3 length equals 15 residues. Germline V gene lookup returns CDR1 ENHRY and CDR2 SYGVKD. Alongside a J-beta primer mix, a sample-barcoded 5' primer served in a second PCR lasting about 7 to 12 cycles. TCRdb used MiXCR to reprocess the 5' RACE reads, holding one entry per CDR3 protein. Among fewer than 1.5 million distinct CDR3 sequences, roughly 40% were seen once, and the ten largest hold roughly 7.9%. On this clonotype: Its specificity is not known.

Sequences were obtained from blood. V usage is TRBV10-3 and J usage is TRBJ2-5, with 11 bases lining up with TRBD2. The J call may be incorrect, as the DNA end agrees better with TRBJ2-1. The sequence derives from a woman aged 18-29 years in good health. The CDR3 region is CAISAGTSGQETQFF. Written as DNA, the CDR3 is TGTGCCATCAGTGCAGGGACTAGCGGCCAAGAGACCCAGTTCTTC.